What follows are 31 T cell receptor beta chains derived from one specimen sequenced in a study of blood T cell repertoires in COVID-19. The table came from immunoSEQ multiplex PCR; TCRdb's copy has only in-frame clones and leaves some out. The table lists hundreds of thousands of clones, approximately 83% of them singletons, with 2.5% in the top ten. The sequenced material came from peripheral blood. The receptors here all came from a woman in her forties with active or convalescent COVID-19.

The chain has TRBV18 and TRBJ1-5, with a possible D match to TRBD1 (5 bases). Per germline, CDR1 KGHSH and CDR2 LQKENI. The CDR3 is 13 residues long. Trimming took off 6 bases at V and 5 bases at J, with 11 bases between the two ends. The CDR3 DNA sequence: TGTGCCAGCTCCCTGGGGCGCGATCAGCCCCAGCATTTT. Translating it yields CASSLGRDQPQHF.

This chain links TRBV9 with TRBJ2-1; unclear D gene. V lost 0 bases to trimming and J lost 4 bases, with 8 bases between them. CDR1 and CDR2 from the germline V gene are SGDLS and YYNGEE. This CDR3 has 14 residues. This chain's CDR3 is CASSVEAEYNEQFF. The CDR3, as DNA: TGTGCCAGCAGCGTAGAGGCGGAGTACAATGAGCAGTTCTTC.

The rearrangement joins TRBV19 to TRBJ2-1, with D possibly matching TRBD1 (6 bases). Germline CDR1 LNHDA, CDR2 SQIVND (reference sequence). V lost 0 bases, J lost 8 bases, and 11 bases lay in between. The CDR3 spans 14 residues. In DNA, the CDR3 is TGTGCCAGTAGTATAGATGGGACAAGGGATGAGCAGTTCTTC. This translates into CASSIDGTRDEQFF.

The V and J genes are TRBV19 and TRBJ2-5; TRBD2 matches at 8 bases. CDR3 length: 16 residues. V was pared by 3 bases and J by 4 bases, with 10 bases of the junction left unmatched. Germline lookup yields CDR1 LNHDA and CDR2 SQIVND (reference sequence). The CDR3 reads CASSILEAGGLETQYF. Here the CDR3 DNA reads TGTGCCAGTAGTATTCTAGAGGCGGGGGGCTTAGAGACCCAGTACTTC.

V and J are TRBV5-1 and TRBJ1-1, with 10 positions matching TRBD1. Germline CDR1 SGHRS, CDR2 YFSETQ. This CDR3 has 15 amino acids. V was pared by 4 bases and J by 5 bases, with 8 bases of the junction left unmatched. CDR3 loop: CASSPLTGGRTEAFF. For the CDR3, the DNA is TGCGCCAGCAGCCCACTGACAGGGGGCAGGACTGAAGCTTTCTTT. Supplemented by reference TRBV5-1 and TRBJ1-1, the full variable domain reads KAGVTQTPRYLIKTRGQQVTLSCSPISGHRSVSWYQQTPGQGLQFLFEYFSETQRNKGNFPGRFSGRQFSNSRSEMNVSTLELGDSALYLCASSPLTGGRTEAFFGQGTRLTVV.

The gene calls are TRBV7-9 and TRBJ2-7, with D perhaps TRBD2 (6 bases). The V and J ends lost 1 base and 6 bases respectively, with 13 bases between them. CDR1 and CDR2 from the germline V gene are SEHNR and FQNEAQ (reference sequence). The CDR3 covers 14 residues. CDR3 in DNA: TGTGCCAGCAGCTTAGGTGGGGGACTGGGCGAGCAGTACTTC. This codes for CASSLGGGLGEQYF.

The V gene is TRBV18, the J gene TRBJ2-1; 8 nucleotides match TRBD2. Germline lookup yields CDR1 KGHSH and CDR2 LQKENI. Losses at the gene ends were 5 bases for V and 6 bases for J; bases not matched to a gene: 3. The CDR3 runs to 13 residues. Here the CDR3 reads CASSSLAVNEQFF. CDR3 DNA sequence: TGTGCCAGCTCATCACTAGCGGTCAATGAGCAGTTCTTC.

V is TRBV2 and J is TRBJ2-3, with D uncertain. Trimming cost V 8 bases and J 0 bases, with 6 bases left between them. This CDR3 has 12 residues. Germline V CDR1 and CDR2: SNHLY, FYNNEI. In DNA, the CDR3 is TGTGCCAGCGACACCAGCACAGATACGCAGTATTTT. This sequence encodes CASDTSTDTQYF.

This clone was seen at least ten times. The rearrangement uses TRBV24-1 and TRBJ2-5; a possible D gene is TRBD2 (5 bases). Deletions cut 5 bases from V and 2 bases from J, with 20 bases between. This CDR3 has 17 amino acids. Germline loops: CDR1 KGHDR, CDR2 SFDVKD. CDR3 nucleotide sequence: TGTGCCACCAGTGGGGAGAGTGCGGGCCGGCCACAAGAGACCCAGTACTTC. This gives the protein CATSGESAGRPQETQYF.

The chain links TRBV12-5 to TRBJ1-2; 7 bases align to TRBD1. V shed 5 bases, J shed 6 bases, and the junction held 6 bases outside the gene matches. This CDR3 spans 13 amino acids. From germline, CDR1 is LGHNT and CDR2 FRNRAP. The CDR3 is CASGAQTGNGYTF. Here the CDR3 DNA reads TGTGCTAGTGGTGCACAGACAGGGAATGGCTACACCTTC.

The V gene is TRBV24-1, the J gene TRBJ1-5; no definite D call. Germline V gene data show CDR1 as KGHDR and CDR2 as SFDVKD. The CDR3 has 12 amino acids. Deletions cut 2 bases from V and 15 bases from J, with 13 bases between. Here the CDR3 reads CATSDYEGEWHF. CDR3 DNA: TGTGCCACCAGTGATTACGAGGGTGAGTGGCATTTT.

The chain is built from TRBV25-1 and TRBJ2-1, with 7 positions matching TRBD1. This CDR3 region has 15 residues. Trimming cost V 4 bases and J 4 bases; bases outside gene matches: 7. Germline V lookup: CDR1 MGHDK, CDR2 SYGVNS. CDR3 in amino acids: CASSVTGDTYNEQFF. CDR3 nucleotide sequence: TGTGCCAGCAGTGTCACAGGGGATACTTACAATGAGCAGTTCTTC. The full variable domain, with the rest looked up from reference TRBV25-1 and TRBJ2-1, is EADIYQTPRYLVIGTGKKITLECSQTMGHDKMYWYQQDPGMELHLIHYSYGVNSTEKGDLSSESTVSRIRTEHFPLTLESARPSHTSQYLCASSVTGDTYNEQFFGPGTRLTVL.

The chain carries TRBV6-5 and TRBJ1-2; 7 bases line up with TRBD1. The CDR3 extends over 15 amino acids. The ends lost 6 bases at V and 5 bases at J; junction bases unmatched: 12. Germline V CDR1 and CDR2: MNHEY, SVGAGI. CDR3: CASSGDREVLYGYTF. The CDR3 DNA reads as TGTGCCAGCAGCGGCGACAGGGAGGTCCTTTATGGCTACACCTTC.

The chain joins TRBV9 to TRBJ2-7; no firm D call. Germline CDR1 reads SGDLS; CDR2 reads YYNGEE. The V gene lost 4 bases and the J gene lost 3 bases, with 14 bases spanning the gap. The CDR3 has 14 residues. The CDR3 reads CASSLTTPGYEQYF. Written as DNA, the CDR3 is TGTGCCAGCAGCCTCACGACACCCGGCTACGAGCAGTACTTC.

The chain carries TRBV11-3 and TRBJ1-1; TRBD1 agrees at 7 bases. Germline-derived CDR1 and CDR2 are SGHNT and YENEEA. With V trimmed by 3 bases and J by 5 bases, 6 bases remained unmatched. CDR3 length: 14 residues. This chain's CDR3 is CASSLTRGSTEAFF. The CDR3, as DNA: TGTGCCAGCAGCTTGACCAGGGGGAGTACTGAAGCTTTCTTT.

V gene TRBV27 combines with J gene TRBJ2-1; a possible D gene is TRBD2 (5 bases). V was trimmed by 3 bases and J by 0 bases, leaving 9 bases between them. The CDR3 length is 15 residues. The V gene's germline CDR1 is MNHEY and CDR2 SMNVEV (reference sequence). The CDR3 spells CASSFGLPSYNEQFF. The CDR3 nucleotides read TGTGCCAGCAGTTTCGGACTCCCCTCCTACAATGAGCAGTTCTTC.

The rearrangement links TRBV5-1 to TRBJ2-2; 7 nucleotides agree with TRBD1. This CDR3 comprises 16 residues. Trimming removed 0 bases from V and 4 bases from J; junction bases left unmatched: 6. Germline V lookup: CDR1 SGHRS, CDR2 YFSETQ. The CDR3 loop reads CASSLVTAGGTGELFF. As DNA, the CDR3 is TGCGCCAGCAGCTTGGTAACGGCAGGGGGCACCGGGGAGCTGTTTTTT.

This clone came up a few times. The chain uses TRBV30 and TRBJ1-4; the match to TRBD1 covers 9 bases. Germline CDR1 and CDR2: GTSNPN and SVGIG (reference sequence). CDR3 length equals 13 residues. J gave up 8 bases and V 3 bases, and 4 bases lay outside the gene matches. CDR3 loop: CAWSAGTGEKLFF. For the CDR3, the DNA is TGTGCCTGGAGCGCCGGGACAGGGGAAAAACTGTTTTTT. Based on the CDR3 plus reference TRBV30 and TRBJ1-4, the full variable domain is SQTIHQWPATLVQPVGSPLSLECTVEGTSNPNLYWYRQAAGRGLQLLFYSVGIGQISSEVPQNLSASRPQDRQFILSSKKLLLSDSGFYLCAWSAGTGEKLFFGSGTQLSVL.

The chain couples TRBV5-1 to TRBJ2-5; possible D gene TRBD2, 5 bases. Trimming removed 4 bases at V and 2 bases at J, with 12 bases between. The CDR3 has 14 residues. Germline values: CDR1 SGHRS, CDR2 YFSETQ. CDR3 loop: CASSPMDSQETQYF. DNA for the CDR3: TGCGCCAGCAGCCCGATGGACTCTCAAGAGACCCAGTACTTC.

The chain employs TRBV19 and TRBJ1-1; 7 positions agree with TRBD1. The CDR3 runs 15 residues. Germline values: CDR1 LNHDA, CDR2 SQIVND (reference sequence). With V trimmed by 0 bases and J by 0 bases, 1 base remained unmatched. The CDR3 loop reads CASSIDTGVNTEAFF. CDR3 DNA: TGTGCCAGTAGTATAGACACAGGGGTGAACACTGAAGCTTTCTTT.

This chain links TRBV27 with TRBJ2-1; 9 bases match TRBD2. This CDR3 has 16 residues. Germline values: CDR1 MNHEY, CDR2 SMNVEV (reference sequence). With 8 bases clipped from V and 0 bases from J, the junction kept 8 bases outside the gene matches. The CDR3 bases are TGTGCCAGCCTAAGACTAGCGGATAGCTCCTACAATGAGCAGTTCTTC. Translated: CASLRLADSSYNEQFF.

V and J are TRBV7-3 and TRBJ1-3; the match to TRBD1 covers 7 bases. Germline lookup yields CDR1 SGHTA and CDR2 FQGTGA. V gave up 5 bases and J gave up 8 bases; unmatched junction bases: 12. This CDR3 region has 15 residues. The CDR3 DNA reads TGTGCCAGCAGCCAACAGGGGCGTCGCGGGGACACCATATATTTT. Translation: CASSQQGRRGDTIYF.

The chain joins TRBV11-3 to TRBJ1-1; D is undetermined. The germline gives CDR1 SGHNT, CDR2 YENEEA. The V gene lost 1 base and the J gene lost 1 base, with 7 bases spanning the gap. The CDR3 is made up of 14 amino acids. The CDR3 protein is CASSLGSENTEAFF. In DNA form, the CDR3 reads TGTGCCAGCAGCTTAGGCAGCGAGAACACTGAAGCTTTCTTT.

The rearrangement joins TRBV6-1 to TRBJ2-7; 8 nucleotides line up with TRBD1. Germline values: CDR1 MNHNS, CDR2 SASEGT. After removal of 6 bases from V and 0 bases from J, the junction contained 7 bases not matched to a gene. The CDR3 loop spans 15 amino acids. The DNA for the CDR3 is TGTGCCAGCAGACTCCACAGGGGGAGCTCCTACGAGCAGTACTTC. Translating gives CASRLHRGSSYEQYF.

The chain links TRBV30 to TRBJ1-3; D might be TRBD1 (5 bases). Germline V gene data show CDR1 as GTSNPN and CDR2 as SVGIG (reference sequence). The V and J ends lost 4 bases and 2 bases respectively, with 18 bases between them. This CDR3 is 16 amino acids long. In DNA, the CDR3 is TGTGCCTGGACTGGCGGGGGTCTAATTGCTGGAAACACCATATATTTT. The encoded protein is CAWTGGGLIAGNTIYF.

The chain uses TRBV5-1 and TRBJ2-7; D may be TRBD1 (5 bases). V was cut by 0 bases and J by 2 bases, with 9 bases left in between. Germline CDR1 and CDR2: SGHRS and YFSETQ. This CDR3 spans 14 amino acids. CDR3 amino acids: CASSLVQATYEQYF. CDR3 DNA: TGCGCCAGCAGCTTGGTACAGGCCACCTACGAGCAGTACTTC.

The chain combines TRBV9 with TRBJ1-2; the match to TRBD1 covers 9 bases. Trimming removed 0 bases from V and 7 bases from J; junction bases left unmatched: 4. Germline CDR1 SGDLS, CDR2 YYNGEE. The CDR3 loop spans 14 amino acids. The chain's CDR3 is CASSVVQGAGGYTF. The CDR3 coding sequence is TGTGCCAGCAGCGTAGTACAGGGGGCGGGTGGCTACACCTTC.

The V gene is TRBV7-2, the J gene TRBJ2-7; no clear D gene. V lost 2 bases and J 0 bases, leaving 8 bases between the germline ends. From germline, CDR1 is SGHTA and CDR2 FQGNSA. There are 14 residues in the CDR3. The DNA for the CDR3 is TGTGCCAGCAGCTTATTAGTGTCCTCCTACGAGCAGTACTTC. It encodes CASSLLVSSYEQYF.

The CDR3 reads CASSLLQQGGNQPQHF. For the CDR3, the DNA is TGTGCCAGCAGCTTATTACAGCAGGGGGGCAATCAGCCCCAGCATTTT. The chain has TRBV7-8 and TRBJ1-5; 7 bases match TRBD1. Germline V gene data show CDR1 as SGHVS and CDR2 as FQNEAQ. V shed 2 bases and J 2 bases; nucleotides not matched to a gene: 6. The CDR3 totals 16 residues.

V and J are TRBV11-2 and TRBJ1-6, with 8 nucleotides matching TRBD1. Germline trimming cut 1 base from V and 4 bases from J; bases unmatched to any gene: 0. The CDR3 runs 15 residues. Germline lookup yields CDR1 SGHAT and CDR2 FQNNGV. CDR3 in amino acids: CASSLGTGYNSPLHF. The CDR3 DNA sequence: TGTGCCAGCAGCTTAGGGACAGGGTATAATTCACCCCTCCACTTT.

The chain links TRBV11-3 to TRBJ2-3; 8 bases align to TRBD2. The CDR3 spans 15 residues. The germline CDR1 and CDR2 sequences are SGHNT and YENEEA. The V and J ends lost 3 bases and 5 bases, in that order; junction bases with no gene match: 7. CDR3 region: CASSFFGGARDTQYF. For the CDR3, the DNA is TGTGCCAGCAGCTTTTTCGGGGGGGCCAGAGATACGCAGTATTTT.